These 32 T cell receptor beta chains share one sample of origin, sequenced in a study of blood T cell repertoires in COVID-19. Sequencing was performed with immunoSEQ multiplex PCR; in TCRdb, only in-frame clones are kept and a portion is missing. The table has 340,000 or so clones, approximately 86% seen once. The sequenced material came from PBMCs or T cells enriched from blood (not recorded which). Source of these receptors: a woman in her 40s with acute COVID-19.

This chain uses TRBV9 with TRBJ2-3; TRBD2 matches 8 bases. This CDR3 region has 16 residues. Germline V gene lookup returns CDR1 SGDLS and CDR2 YYNGEE. The V segment lost 4 bases and the J segment 6 bases; nucleotides outside the gene matches: 13. CDR3 sequence: CASSTRGSGTQDTQYF. In DNA form, the CDR3 reads TGTGCCAGCAGCACGAGGGGTAGCGGGACTCAGGATACGCAGTATTTT.

This clone came up once. The chain employs TRBV5-5 and TRBJ1-4, with no clear D. From germline, CDR1 is SGHKS and CDR2 YYEKEE (reference sequence). The CDR3 sequence is 16 residues long. The V end lost 3 bases, the J end lost 2 bases, and 14 bases lay between the germline ends. CDR3 sequence: CASSSRSRRTNEKLFF. CDR3 nucleotide sequence: TGTGCCAGCAGCTCCCGGTCTCGGAGGACTAATGAAAAACTGTTTTTT.

There are many counts of this clone. The CDR3: CASRLDSSYGYTF. CDR3 nucleotide sequence: TGTGCCAGCAGGTTAGACAGCAGCTATGGCTACACCTTC. The V and J genes are TRBV2 and TRBJ1-2, with a weak D call TRBD1 (5 bases). Germline V lookup: CDR1 SNHLY, CDR2 FYNNEI. V was cut by 6 bases and J by 4 bases, with 12 bases left in between. This CDR3 has 13 residues.

The chain uses TRBV27 and TRBJ1-5; 10 positions agree with TRBD1. V was clipped by 8 bases and J by 6 bases; unmatched bases: 10. The CDR3 has 15 residues. The germline CDR1 and CDR2 sequences are MNHEY and SMNVEV (reference sequence). In DNA form, the CDR3 reads TGTGCCAGCGGGCCGGGACAGGGGTCTTCTCAGCCCCAGCATTTT. It codes for CASGPGQGSSQPQHF.

The chain links TRBV4-3 to TRBJ2-2, with TRBD1 matching 7 bases. Germline loops: CDR1 LGHNA, CDR2 YSLEER. The ends lost 6 bases at V and 6 bases at J; junction bases unmatched: 10. There are 15 residues in the CDR3. The CDR3 DNA sequence: TGCGCCAGCAGTAGGACGACAGGGATTTCCGGGGAGCTGTTTTTT. Translation: CASSRTTGISGELFF.

The gene calls are TRBV7-8 and TRBJ1-1; D call uncertain. Germline CDR1 and CDR2: SGHVS and FQNEAQ. Between the trimmed V and J ends, which lost 2 bases and 11 bases, there was a span of 18 bases. The CDR3 extends over 14 amino acids. CDR3 coding DNA: TGTGCCAGCAGCTTATCTTCCGGGGAGGCAGTGGCTTTCTTT. This codes for CASSLSSGEAVAFF.

The rearrangement joins TRBV28 to TRBJ1-5; a weak D match, TRBD1 (6 bases). With 4 bases removed from V and 4 bases from J, the gap between germline ends came to 14 bases. CDR1 is MDHEN, CDR2 SYDVKM, per germline. This CDR3 has 15 residues. In DNA, the CDR3 is TGTGCCAGCAGTTCCGACAGGTGGGAAAATCAGCCCCAGCATTTT. It is translated as CASSSDRWENQPQHF.

The gene calls are TRBV6-2 or TRBV6-3 and TRBJ2-2; D possibly matches TRBD1 or TRBD2 (5 bases each). The V and J ends lost 6 bases and 6 bases respectively, with 11 bases between them. This CDR3 spans 13 amino acids. Germline V lookup: CDR1 MNHEY, CDR2 SVGEGT. CDR3 amino acids: CASSRERAGELFF. The CDR3, as DNA: TGTGCCAGCAGCAGGGAGAGGGCCGGGGAGCTGTTTTTT.

The chain links TRBV3-1 (or the pseudogene TRBV3-2) to TRBJ1-4, with D unclear. The CDR3 spans 14 residues. Germline CDR1 LGHDT, CDR2 YNNKEL (reference sequence). V was cut by 5 bases and J by 3 bases, with 10 bases left in between. CDR3 nucleotide sequence: TGTGCCAGCAGCTCACAGTGGGCTAATGAAAAACTGTTTTTT. It codes for CASSSQWANEKLFF.

The V gene is TRBV19, the J gene TRBJ1-5; weak D call: TRBD1 (6 bases). Germline CDR1 LNHDA, CDR2 SQIVND (reference sequence). Trimming pared 5 bases from V and 4 bases from J, leaving 12 bases between. The CDR3 extends over 14 amino acids. The CDR3 loop reads CASSGTGQNQPQHF. The CDR3 DNA is TGTGCCAGTAGTGGAACAGGGCAGAATCAGCCCCAGCATTTT.

The chain joins TRBV4-3 to TRBJ1-1; D not resolved. Between the trimmed V and J ends, which lost 3 bases and 0 bases, there was a span of 11 bases. CDR1 and CDR2 from the germline V gene are LGHNA and YSLEER. This CDR3 region has 15 residues. As DNA, the CDR3 is TGCGCCAGCAGCCAGGTTGATACAGTGAACACTGAAGCTTTCTTT. Translated: CASSQVDTVNTEAFF.

The chain is built from TRBV18 and TRBJ1-5; no clear D. The CDR3 covers 15 residues. The germline CDR1 and CDR2 sequences are KGHSH and LQKENI. V lost 6 bases to trimming and J lost 6 bases, with 18 bases between them. CDR3 in amino acids: CASSLDPGGGQPQHF. CDR3 DNA sequence: TGTGCCAGCTCCCTCGACCCCGGAGGTGGTCAGCCCCAGCATTTT.

V gene TRBV11-3 combines with J gene TRBJ2-2; 9 positions match TRBD2. In germline, CDR1 is SGHNT, CDR2 YENEEA. The V segment lost 3 bases and the J segment 7 bases; nucleotides outside the gene matches: 18. The CDR3 loop spans 19 amino acids. The CDR3 region is CASSFQGYGAGGPGGELFF. The CDR3 DNA follows: TGTGCCAGCAGCTTCCAAGGTTACGGGGCGGGAGGGCCAGGCGGGGAGCTGTTTTTT.

This chain uses TRBV7-8 with TRBJ2-7; D might be TRBD2 (6 bases). CDR1 is SGHVS, CDR2 FQNEAQ, per germline. The length of the CDR3 is 13 residues. Trimming removed 1 base from V and 13 bases from J, with 17 bases in between. The CDR3 loop is CASSLELRDWLYF. The CDR3 coding sequence is TGTGCCAGCAGCTTAGAATTGCGGGACTGGTTATACTTC. Supplemented by reference TRBV7-8 and TRBJ2-7, the full variable domain reads GAGVSQSPRYKVAKRGQDVALRCDPISGHVSLFWYQQALGQGPEFLTYFQNEAQLDKSGLPSDRFFAERPEGSVSTLKIQRTQQEDSAVYLCASSLELRDWLYFGPGTRLTVT.

The chain couples TRBV4-1 to TRBJ2-7; TRBD1 aligns across 9 bases. The CDR3 contains 20 residues. Germline V gene sequence: CDR1 MGHRA, CDR2 YSYEKL. Trimming at V came to 0 bases and at J to 0 bases, leaving 15 bases not matched to a gene. CDR3 sequence (DNA): TGCGCCAGCAGCCAAGACCCTAATCTATCCGGGACAGGGAACTCCTACGAGCAGTACTTC. The encoded protein is CASSQDPNLSGTGNSYEQYF.

The chain joins TRBV6-2 or TRBV6-3 to TRBJ2-7; 12 nucleotides match TRBD1. This CDR3 has 17 residues. After removal of 6 bases from V and 4 bases from J, the junction contained 13 bases not matched to a gene. Looked up from germline, CDR1 is MNHEY and CDR2 is SVGEGT. The CDR3, as DNA: TGTGCCAGCAGCACAAATTACCGGGACAGGGGGCTTTACGAGCAGTACTTC. This encodes CASSTNYRDRGLYEQYF.

The J gene is TRBJ1-5, the V gene TRBV7-2; TRBD1 might be the D (6 bases). V lost 5 bases and J 7 bases, leaving 12 bases between the germline ends. Germline CDR1 is SGHTA and CDR2 is FQGNSA. CDR3 length: 13 residues. CDR3 bases: TGTGCCAGCAGCCATCCTACAGGGCAGCCCCAGCATTTT. This gives the protein CASSHPTGQPQHF. Supplemented by reference TRBV7-2 and TRBJ1-5, the full variable domain reads GAGVSQSPSNKVTEKGKDVELRCDPISGHTALYWYRQSLGQGLEFLIYFQGNSAPDKSGLPSDRFSAERTGGSVSTLTIQRTQQEDSAVYLCASSHPTGQPQHFGDGTRLSIL.

The rearrangement links TRBV2 to TRBJ1-2, with a possible D match to TRBD1 (5 bases). The germline V gene has CDR1 SNHLY and CDR2 FYNNEI. Trimming stripped 2 bases from V and 4 bases from J, with 8 bases between. The CDR3 is 13 residues long. CDR3 region: CASSERGPYGYTF. The CDR3 DNA follows: TGTGCCAGCAGTGAAAGGGGCCCCTATGGCTACACCTTC.

J is TRBJ1-2 and V is TRBV29-1; weak D call: TRBD1 (5 bases). The CDR3 totals 14 residues. Germline values: CDR1 SQVTM, CDR2 ANQGSEA. V was clipped by 2 bases and J by 4 bases, with 14 bases between them. CDR3 coding DNA: TGCAGCGTTGAAATGGCAGGGTCGGGCTATGGCTACACCTTC. This gives the protein CSVEMAGSGYGYTF.

The V call is TRBV5-6, the J call TRBJ1-1; maybe TRBD1 (5 bases). This CDR3 has 13 residues. The V gene lost 4 bases and the J gene lost 5 bases, with 12 bases spanning the gap. The germline V gene has CDR1 SGHDT and CDR2 YYEEEE. CDR3 sequence (DNA): TGTGCCAGCAGCCCACCGACAGTTACTGAAGCTTTCTTT. It specifies CASSPPTVTEAFF.

The chain carries TRBV7-2 and TRBJ2-2; perhaps TRBD2 as D (5 bases). The CDR3 consists of 14 residues. V was clipped by 3 bases and J by 6 bases, with 11 bases between them. Germline V CDR1 and CDR2: SGHTA, FQGNSA. The CDR3 DNA reads as TGTGCCAGCAGCTTCTCGGGGTTCTCCGGGGAGCTGTTTTTT. It encodes CASSFSGFSGELFF.

This chain joins TRBV10-2 and TRBJ2-3; tentatively, D is TRBD2 (5 bases). Trimming removed 8 bases at V and 2 bases at J, with 20 bases between. Germline lookup yields CDR1 WSHSY and CDR2 SAAADI. The CDR3 is 16 residues long. In DNA form, the CDR3 reads TGCGCCAGCGTGCTGACTGAAGGAGGTCCCACAGATACGCAGTATTTT. It translates to CASVLTEGGPTDTQYF.

The CDR3 protein is CASSLGQGNSGANVLTF. The CDR3 region has the DNA TGCGCCAGCAGCTTGGGACAGGGTAACTCTGGGGCCAACGTCCTGACTTTC. This chain joins TRBV5-1 and TRBJ2-6; 7 nucleotides match TRBD1. The CDR3 has 17 residues. With 0 bases clipped from V and 0 bases from J, the junction kept 3 bases outside the gene matches. Germline V CDR1 and CDR2: SGHRS, YFSETQ.

This clone was seen once. This rearrangement joins TRBV19 to TRBJ1-2; perhaps TRBD1 as D (5 bases). Germline CDR1 is LNHDA and CDR2 is SQIVND (reference sequence). The CDR3 has 13 amino acids. The V and J ends lost 4 bases and 7 bases respectively, with 13 bases between them. The CDR3 sequence: CASSREGPTGYTF. The CDR3 nucleotides read TGTGCCAGTAGTAGAGAGGGGCCCACTGGCTACACCTTC.

The chain couples TRBV3-1 (or the pseudogene TRBV3-2) to TRBJ1-1; D gene ambiguous. With 3 bases removed from V and 7 bases from J, the gap between germline ends came to 6 bases. Germline V gene lookup returns CDR1 LGHDT and CDR2 YNNKEL (reference sequence). CDR3 length: 11 residues. In DNA form, the CDR3 reads TGTGCCAGCAGCCAGACGGGTGAAGCTTTCTTT. Its protein is CASSQTGEAFF.

The rearrangement joins TRBV10-3 to TRBJ2-7; D is possibly TRBD1 (6 bases). There are 15 residues in the CDR3. The V end lost 3 bases, the J end lost 3 bases, and 15 bases lay between the germline ends. Per germline, CDR1 ENHRY and CDR2 SYGVKD. The CDR3 region is CAISEGQGLGYEQYF. CDR3 sequence (DNA): TGTGCCATCAGTGAAGGTCAGGGGTTAGGCTACGAGCAGTACTTC.

This chain links TRBV5-4 with TRBJ2-7; D possibly corresponds to TRBD1 (5 bases). V was cut by 1 base and J by 5 bases, with 10 bases left in between. This CDR3 spans 13 amino acids. Germline V gene lookup returns CDR1 SGHNT and CDR2 YYREEE (reference sequence). In nucleotides, the CDR3 is TGTGCCAGCAGCTTGCAGGGTGGAGACGAGCAGTACTTC. This gives the protein CASSLQGGDEQYF.

CDR3 nucleotides: TGTGCCAGCAGTTATGGTCAGAGTGGGGCGGGGGAGCTGTTTTTT. It specifies CASSYGQSGAGELFF. The chain has TRBV6-6 and TRBJ2-2; D might be TRBD1 (5 bases). V was clipped by 3 bases and J by 8 bases, with 16 bases between them. CDR3 size: 15 residues. CDR1 and CDR2 from the germline V gene are MNHNY and SVGAGI (reference sequence).

This chain uses TRBV6-5 with TRBJ2-5; weak D call: TRBD2 (5 bases). From germline, CDR1 is MNHEY and CDR2 SVGAGI. V was pared by 6 bases and J by 4 bases, with 12 bases between. The CDR3 sequence is 13 residues long. CDR3 in DNA: TGTGCCAGCAGGAGGGAGATCGGAGAGACCCAGTACTTC. Amino acid sequence: CASRREIGETQYF.

V and J are TRBV4-2 and TRBJ2-4; 9 bases agree with TRBD1. Germline V CDR1 and CDR2: LGHNA, YNFKEQ. V gave up 1 base and J gave up 3 bases; unmatched junction bases: 1. This CDR3 has 15 amino acids. The CDR3 DNA reads TGTGCCAGCAGCCAAGGGACAGGGGACAAAAACATTCAGTACTTC. Translation: CASSQGTGDKNIQYF.

V and J are TRBV6-5 and TRBJ1-5; D is uncertain. The V end lost 8 bases, the J end lost 4 bases, and 12 bases lay between the germline ends. This CDR3 has 13 residues. Germline V gene data show CDR1 as MNHEY and CDR2 as SVGAGI. DNA of the CDR3: TGTGCCAGCGGCGGTGCGTGGAATCAGCCCCAGCATTTT. It codes for CASGGAWNQPQHF.

Notes on this clone: This CDR3 is also generated by other DNA sequences in the sample. V and J are TRBV28 and TRBJ1-5; D gene ambiguous. From germline, CDR1 is MDHEN and CDR2 SYDVKM. This CDR3 contains 15 residues. V lost 3 bases, J lost 2 bases, and 11 bases lay in between. CDR3 sequence reads: CASSLLRGGNQPQHF. CDR3 nucleotide sequence: TGTGCCAGCAGTTTGTTGCGGGGAGGCAATCAGCCCCAGCATTTT.